The next 7 T cell receptor beta chains were all read from a single sample in a study of a mutant IDH1 vaccine in newly diagnosed glioma. Some clones are missing from TCRdb's copy, which holds only in-frame ones; the method was immunoSEQ multiplex PCR. The table has about 83,000 clones, around nine tenths seen once. These receptors lack a known antigen. Time point described: week 5, during vaccination. It was 300 ug of mutant IDH1 20-mer peptide that made up each vaccine dose, given with topical imiquimod. This specimen consisted of PBMCs, obtained from a glioma patient whose treatment included an IDH1 peptide vaccine. The origin of the receptors is a woman aged 45-65 years with glioma.

This clone was counted once. The V call is TRBV30, the J call TRBJ1-4; TRBD1 matches at 7 bases. V gave up 8 bases and J gave up 8 bases; unmatched junction bases: 8. The germline gives CDR1 GTSNPN, CDR2 SVGIG (reference sequence). The length of the CDR3 is 12 residues. The CDR3 region has the DNA TGTGCCGCAAACAGGGGTTCCGAAAAACTGTTTTTT. Encoded protein: CAANRGSEKLFF.

This clone was seen only once. This chain uses TRBV7-9 with TRBJ2-5, with D perhaps TRBD2 (5 bases). Trimming left V 3 bases short and J 5 bases short, with 13 bases between. The CDR3 has 14 residues. Germline V gene data show CDR1 as SEHNR and CDR2 as FQNEAQ (reference sequence). The CDR3 DNA sequence: TGTGCCAGCAGCTTTGGGAGTTCGACCGAGACCCAGTACTTC. It translates to CASSFGSSTETQYF.

The chain uses TRBV2 and TRBJ2-7, with unresolved D. The CDR3 runs 12 residues. With 4 bases removed from V and 3 bases from J, the gap between germline ends came to 7 bases. Germline V gene data show CDR1 as SNHLY and CDR2 as FYNNEI. The CDR3 sequence is CASSGLVYEQYF. The CDR3, as DNA: TGTGCCAGCAGTGGTTTAGTCTACGAGCAGTACTTC.

The chain carries TRBV5-1 and TRBJ1-2, with 8 bases identical to TRBD1. The J segment lost 6 bases and the V segment lost 4 bases, leaving 20 bases of the junction unmatched. From germline, CDR1 is SGHRS and CDR2 YFSETQ. This CDR3 is built from 18 residues. DNA for the CDR3: TGCGCCAGCAGCCGCACCCGGGACAGGTACTTGTTTAGCGATGGCTACACCTTC. As protein: CASSRTRDRYLFSDGYTF. The full variable domain, its missing parts supplied by reference TRBV5-1 and TRBJ1-2, is KAGVTQTPRYLIKTRGQQVTLSCSPISGHRSVSWYQQTPGQGLQFLFEYFSETQRNKGNFPGRFSGRQFSNSRSEMNVSTLELGDSALYLCASSRTRDRYLFSDGYTFGSGTRLTVV.

The CDR3 here is CASSPGGGSSYNEQFF. CDR3 coding DNA: TGTGCCAGCAGCCCAGGGGGCGGGAGCTCCTACAATGAGCAGTTCTTC. This chain uses TRBV9 with TRBJ2-1, with D possibly being TRBD1 (8 bases). In germline, CDR1 is SGDLS, CDR2 YYNGEE. CDR3 size: 16 residues. The ends were cut back, 4 bases at V and 0 bases at J, with 14 bases in the middle.

The chain is built from TRBV7-3 and TRBJ2-7, with D perhaps matching TRBD1 (7 bases). The V end lost 5 bases, the J end lost 4 bases, and 15 bases lay between the germline ends. Germline loops: CDR1 SGHTA, CDR2 FQGTGA. CDR3 size: 14 residues. The CDR3 DNA sequence: TGTGCCAGCAGCGCGGGGACAGATTCTTACGAGCAGTACTTC. This gives the protein CASSAGTDSYEQYF.

V gene TRBV7-9 combines with J gene TRBJ2-1; D is possibly TRBD2 (5 bases). Germline CDR1 and CDR2: SEHNR and FQNEAQ (reference sequence). Trimming shortened V by 5 bases and J by 15 bases, and 14 bases separated the two germline ends. This CDR3 spans 11 amino acids. This chain's CDR3 is CASSLSGKPFF. CDR3 bases: TGTGCCAGCAGCCTTTCCGGGAAGCCGTTCTTC.